This T cell receptor (beta chain) appears in the sequencing data of a study of blood T cell repertoires in COVID-19. Looking at the study overall: Sites in the United States, Italy and Spain provided acute and convalescent COVID-19 samples. PBMCs, B-cell-depleted T cells, or T cells provided the cDNA or gDNA that made up the material.

Per the original methods: Estimation of nucleated cell counts was performed using reference gene primer amplification. Data came from immunoSEQ multiplex PCR; TCRdb stores just in-frame clones and leaves some out. V, J and clone size are those of that table, while D and trimming were read from the DNA. The data show 180,000 or so clones, approximately 85% seen once. The germline CDR1 and CDR2 sequences are MNHEY and SMNVEV (reference sequence). The CDR3 length is 15 residues. Trimming took off 3 bases at V and 3 bases at J, with 13 bases between the two ends. Sequencing used peripheral blood. The sequence was obtained from a woman aged 55-70 years with acute or convalescent COVID-19. The chain employs TRBV27 and TRBJ2-3, with D tentatively TRBD1 (5 bases). Here the CDR3 reads CASSFQGRMTDTQYF. CDR3 DNA sequence: TGTGCCAGCAGTTTTCAGGGAAGGATGACAGATACGCAGTATTTT.